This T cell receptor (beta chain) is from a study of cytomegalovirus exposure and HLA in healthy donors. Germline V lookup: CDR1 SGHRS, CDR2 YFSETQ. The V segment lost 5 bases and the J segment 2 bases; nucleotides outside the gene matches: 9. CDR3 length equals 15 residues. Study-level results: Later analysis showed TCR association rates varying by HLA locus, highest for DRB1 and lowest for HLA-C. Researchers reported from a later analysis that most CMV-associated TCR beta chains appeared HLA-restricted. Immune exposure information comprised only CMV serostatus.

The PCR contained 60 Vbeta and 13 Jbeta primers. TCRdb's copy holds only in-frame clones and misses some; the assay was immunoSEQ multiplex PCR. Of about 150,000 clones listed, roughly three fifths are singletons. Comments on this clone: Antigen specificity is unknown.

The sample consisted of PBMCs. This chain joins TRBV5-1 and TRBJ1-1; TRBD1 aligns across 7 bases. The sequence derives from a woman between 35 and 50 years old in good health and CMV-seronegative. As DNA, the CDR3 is TGCGCCAGCAGGTATACGGCAGGGGGTAACACTGAAGCTTTCTTT. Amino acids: CASRYTAGGNTEAFF.